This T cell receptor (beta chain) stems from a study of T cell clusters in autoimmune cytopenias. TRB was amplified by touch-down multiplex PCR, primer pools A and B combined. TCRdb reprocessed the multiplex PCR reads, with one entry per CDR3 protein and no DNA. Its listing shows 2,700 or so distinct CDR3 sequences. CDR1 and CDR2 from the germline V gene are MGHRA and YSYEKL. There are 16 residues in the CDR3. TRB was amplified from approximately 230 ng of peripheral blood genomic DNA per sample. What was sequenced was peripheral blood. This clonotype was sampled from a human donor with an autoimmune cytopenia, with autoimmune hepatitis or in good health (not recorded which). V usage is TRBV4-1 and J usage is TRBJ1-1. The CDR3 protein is CASSQDPGYRNTEAFF.